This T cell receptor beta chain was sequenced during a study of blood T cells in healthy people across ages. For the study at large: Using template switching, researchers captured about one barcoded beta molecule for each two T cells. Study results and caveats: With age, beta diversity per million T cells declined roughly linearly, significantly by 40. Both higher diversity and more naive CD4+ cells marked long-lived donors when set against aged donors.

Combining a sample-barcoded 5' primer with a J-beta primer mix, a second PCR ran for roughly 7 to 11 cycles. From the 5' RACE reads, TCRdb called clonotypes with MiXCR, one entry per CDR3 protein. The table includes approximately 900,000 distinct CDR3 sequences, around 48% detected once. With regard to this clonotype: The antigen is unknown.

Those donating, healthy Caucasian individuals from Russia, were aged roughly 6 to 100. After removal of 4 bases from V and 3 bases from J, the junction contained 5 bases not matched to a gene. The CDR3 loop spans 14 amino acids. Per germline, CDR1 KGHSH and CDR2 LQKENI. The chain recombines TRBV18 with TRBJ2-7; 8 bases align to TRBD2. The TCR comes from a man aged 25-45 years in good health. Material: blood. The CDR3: CASSRRGGFYEQYF. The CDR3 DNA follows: TGTGCCAGCTCACGACGGGGGGGTTTCTACGAGCAGTACTTC. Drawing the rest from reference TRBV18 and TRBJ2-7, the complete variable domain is NAGVMQNPRHLVRRRGQEARLRCSPMKGHSHVYWYRQLPEEGLKFMVYLQKENIIDESGMPKERFSAEFPKEGPSILRIQQVVRGDSAAYFCASSRRGGFYEQYFGPGTRLTVT.